What follows is one T cell receptor beta chain and its context. Its antigen is currently unknown. The sample originates from a study of cytomegalovirus exposure and HLA in healthy donors. The study, taken as a whole, reports: TRBV6-2, TRBV6-3 and some other V segments were unresolvable in 87-base-pair reads. Most subjects had HLA-A and HLA-B alleles reportedly predicted accurately by TCR beta sequences.

This PCR relied on a set of 60 Vbeta primers and 13 Jbeta primers. TCRdb's table, derived via immunoSEQ multiplex PCR, lists solely in-frame clones and lacks some. The sample holds 55,000 to 65,000 clones; 65% to 90% are singletons and the top ten take 1.5% to 2%. From germline, CDR1 is SNHLY and CDR2 FYNNEI. CDR3 length equals 18 residues. Losses at the gene ends were 8 bases for V and 7 bases for J; bases not matched to a gene: 16. The specimen was PBMCs. This chain connects TRBV2 to TRBJ2-2, with 13 bases lining up with TRBD2. The receptor comes from a human donor in good health. CDR3 region: CASWGLAGPNVPYGELFF. The CDR3 DNA follows: TGTGCCAGCTGGGGACTAGCGGGACCCAACGTGCCCTACGGGGAGCTGTTTTTT.